The entry below describes one TCR beta chain. This clone is a singleton in its sample. The antigen it binds to is not known. No base qualities exist here, and no much larger clone lies one base off it. These data originate in a study of T cells after posttransplantation cyclophosphamide (TCRdb year 2016). Regarding the study in general: Using TRB sequencing, the study followed how the T cell repertoire reconstituted after myeloablative bone marrow transplantation in which posttransplantation cyclophosphamide served as GVHD prophylaxis. Blood from all 35 or so PTCy patients with 1-year posttransplant specimens was subjected to TRB sequencing. Because TRA and TRB clonality were tightly correlated in 9 samples, subsequent TCR analyses were focused on TRB only. Public TRB sequences were checked against a database of over 3,000 sequences associated with responses to pathogens, tumor antigens, self-antigens and alloantigens. Antigen receptor sequencing covered samples from approximately 32 PTCy-treated patients and 16 of their related bone marrow donors. In 3 patients, up to about 3 additional blood samples taken between 2 and 5.2 years after transplant also underwent TRB sequencing, as did pretransplant blood from 4 patients. Beyond this particular receptor, the publication reports: Across 40 to 55 patients, TRB clonality was highly associated with recipient CMV seropositivity and CMV reactivation, and PTCy diversity was similar to diversity in CNI/methotrexate controls. At 1-2 months, donor-recipient similarity was low but rose over the first year, and the later blood repertoires were often dominated by donor CD8+ memory clones. The TRB repertoires of T cells infiltrating skin or the GI tract showed only limited overlap with the TRB repertoires found in blood.

TRB sequencing used genomic DNA with the immunoSEQ assay at survey resolution or the hsTCRB kit. As for the original processing: The immunoSEQ software handled initial read processing, and the LymphoSeq R package was used for repertoire analyses. For each TRB dataset, clonality was calculated as 1 minus normalized Shannon entropy, and the Gini coefficient was computed as well. Phenotypes of unsorted samples were inferred by mapping TRB sequences from sorted subsets of the recipient or donor onto unsorted samples of the same recipient. What TCRdb holds here is the immuneACCESS table cut down to in-frame rearrangements. Part of the clones is not present; checked against another copy, under half of the missing clones reflect an unresolved V gene, and the others are unexplained. The V and J calls and clone size are taken from that table; D and trimming were inferred from the DNA. Counted in this sample were tens of thousands of clones; 85% to 90% of them appeared once. 2.8% of the sample is held by the ten biggest clonotypes.

PTCy-treated patients were drawn from a prospective multi-institutional clinical trial. Peripheral blood and bone marrow mononuclear cells were isolated by Ficoll-Hypaque density centrifugation and were cryopreserved. CDR1 and CDR2 (SGHNT, YENEEA) derive from the germline V gene. At the junction V is shortened by 5 bases and J by 2 bases, with 15 bases in between. The CDR3 runs 15 amino acids, cysteine and phenylalanine included. Only the CDR3 region is kept as DNA, spanning 45 bases read in frame from base 1. The sample taken for sequencing was PBMCs. The sequence was obtained from a man under 40 with a blood cancer, CMV-positive, and with a related stem cell donor. In this chain, TRBV11-3 is recombined with TRBJ1-1; the D gene assignment is ambiguous. The DNA is TGTGCCAGCAGCGCAGCTGCGGGCCCCAACACTGAAGCTTTCTTT. Translated, it gives CASSAAAGPNTEAFF.